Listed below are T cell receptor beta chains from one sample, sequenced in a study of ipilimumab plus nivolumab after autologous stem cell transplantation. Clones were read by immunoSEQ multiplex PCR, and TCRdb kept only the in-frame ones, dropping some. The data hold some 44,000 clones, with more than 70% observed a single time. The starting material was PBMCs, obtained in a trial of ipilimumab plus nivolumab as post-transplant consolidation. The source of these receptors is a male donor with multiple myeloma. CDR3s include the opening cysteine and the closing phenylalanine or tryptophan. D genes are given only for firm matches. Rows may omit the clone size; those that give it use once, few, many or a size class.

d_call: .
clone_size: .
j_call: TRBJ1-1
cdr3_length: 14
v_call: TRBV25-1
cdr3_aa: CASSAGRMNTEAFF
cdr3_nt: TGTGCCAGCAGTGCAGGACGCATGAACACTGAAGCTTTCTTT

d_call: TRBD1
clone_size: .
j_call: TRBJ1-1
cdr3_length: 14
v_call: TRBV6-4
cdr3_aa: CASSPDRAGTEAFF
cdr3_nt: TGTGCCAGCAGTCCGGACAGGGCGGGCACTGAAGCTTTCTTT

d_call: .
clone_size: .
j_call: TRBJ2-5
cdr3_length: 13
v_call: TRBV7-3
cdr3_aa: CASSFQIGETQYF
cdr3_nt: TGTGCCAGCAGCTTCCAGATCGGAGAGACCCAGTACTTC

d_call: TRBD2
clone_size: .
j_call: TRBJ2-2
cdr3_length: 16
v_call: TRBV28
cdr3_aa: CASSLTSGARTGELFF
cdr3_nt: TGTGCCAGCAGTTTGACTAGCGGAGCCAGGACCGGGGAGCTGTTTTTT

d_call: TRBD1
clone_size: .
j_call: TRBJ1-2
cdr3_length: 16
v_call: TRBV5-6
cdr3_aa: CASSREMGQTGYGYTF
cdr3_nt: TGTGCCAGCAGCCGAGAAATGGGACAGACAGGCTATGGCTACACCTTC

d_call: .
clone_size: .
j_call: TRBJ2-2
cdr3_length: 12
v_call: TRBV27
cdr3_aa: CASGGREGELFF
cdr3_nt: TGTGCCAGCGGGGGCAGGGAGGGGGAGCTGTTTTTT

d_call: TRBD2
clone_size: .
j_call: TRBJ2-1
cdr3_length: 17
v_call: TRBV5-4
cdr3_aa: CASSMRSGGTSYNEQFF
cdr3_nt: TGTGCCAGCAGTATGAGGAGCGGGGGGACCTCCTACAATGAGCAGTTCTTC

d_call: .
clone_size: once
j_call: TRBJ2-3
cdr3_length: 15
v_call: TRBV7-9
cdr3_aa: CASSPTPFLVDTQYF
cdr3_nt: TGTGCCAGCAGTCCGACCCCATTTTTGGTAGATACGCAGTATTTT

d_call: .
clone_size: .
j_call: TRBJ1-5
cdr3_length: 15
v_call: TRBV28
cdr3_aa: CASSSPSGVGQPQHF
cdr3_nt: TGTGCCAGCAGTTCGCCCTCGGGGGTCGGGCAGCCCCAGCATTTT

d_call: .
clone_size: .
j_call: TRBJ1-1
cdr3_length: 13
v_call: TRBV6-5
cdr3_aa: CASSPRTDTEAFF
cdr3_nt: TGTGCCAGCAGCCCTCGGACAGACACTGAAGCTTTCTTT

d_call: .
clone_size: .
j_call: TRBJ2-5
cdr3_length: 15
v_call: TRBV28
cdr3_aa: CASSSPFGGGETQYF
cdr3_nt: TGTGCCAGCAGTTCCCCTTTTGGGGGTGGAGAGACCCAGTACTTC

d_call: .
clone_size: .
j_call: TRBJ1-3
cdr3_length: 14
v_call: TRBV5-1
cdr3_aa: CASSGGETGNTIYF
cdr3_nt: TGCGCCAGCAGCGGCGGGGAGACTGGAAACACCATATATTTT

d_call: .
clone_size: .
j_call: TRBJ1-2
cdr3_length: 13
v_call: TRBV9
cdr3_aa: CASSPTEPYGYTF
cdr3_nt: TGTGCCAGCAGCCCGACAGAACCCTATGGCTACACCTTC

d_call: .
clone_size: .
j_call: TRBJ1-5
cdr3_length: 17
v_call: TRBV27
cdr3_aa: CASSARVQAYSNQPQHF
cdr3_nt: TGTGCCAGCAGCGCGCGGGTACAGGCCTATAGCAATCAGCCCCAGCATTTT

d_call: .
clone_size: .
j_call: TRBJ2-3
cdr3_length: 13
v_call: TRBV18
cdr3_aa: CASSRAPEDTQYF
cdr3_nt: TGTGCCAGCTCACGGGCTCCCGAAGATACGCAGTATTTT

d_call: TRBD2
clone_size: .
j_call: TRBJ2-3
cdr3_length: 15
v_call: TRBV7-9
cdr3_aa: CASSLGLAGTDTQYF
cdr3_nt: TGTGCCAGCAGCTTAGGTCTAGCGGGCACAGATACGCAGTATTTT

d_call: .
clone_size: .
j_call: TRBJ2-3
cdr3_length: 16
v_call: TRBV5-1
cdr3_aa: CASSLGREVKKDTQYF
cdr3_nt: TGCGCCAGCAGCTTGGGCAGGGAAGTAAAAAAAGATACGCAGTATTTT

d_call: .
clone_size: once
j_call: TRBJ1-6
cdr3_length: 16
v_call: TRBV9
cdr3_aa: CASSVSGVPYNSPLHF
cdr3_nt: TGTGCCAGCAGCGTATCGGGGGTTCCCTATAATTCACCCCTCCACTTT

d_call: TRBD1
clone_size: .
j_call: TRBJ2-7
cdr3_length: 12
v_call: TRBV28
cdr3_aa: CASRTGGTEQYF
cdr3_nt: TGTGCCAGCCGGACAGGGGGCACCGAGCAGTACTTC

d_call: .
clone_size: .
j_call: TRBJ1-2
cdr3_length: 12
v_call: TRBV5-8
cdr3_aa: CASSFSGYGYTF
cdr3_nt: TGTGCCAGCAGCTTCTCGGGGTATGGCTACACCTTC

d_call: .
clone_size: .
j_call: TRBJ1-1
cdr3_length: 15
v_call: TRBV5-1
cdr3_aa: CASSSVGGAGTEAFF
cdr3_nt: TGCGCCAGCAGCTCCGTGGGGGGCGCGGGGACTGAAGCTTTCTTT

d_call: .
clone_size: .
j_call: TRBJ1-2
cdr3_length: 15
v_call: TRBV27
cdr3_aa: CASSTSDEGLYGYTF
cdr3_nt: TGTGCCAGCAGTACATCCGACGAGGGGCTCTATGGCTACACCTTC

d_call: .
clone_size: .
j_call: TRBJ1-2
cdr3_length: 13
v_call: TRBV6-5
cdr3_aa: CASTHNRGLGYTF
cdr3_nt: TGTGCCAGCACGCATAATAGGGGCCTTGGCTACACCTTC

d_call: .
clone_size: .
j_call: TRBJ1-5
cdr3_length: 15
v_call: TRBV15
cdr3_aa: CATSRDWVSNQPQHF
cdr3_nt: TGTGCCACCAGCAGAGATTGGGTTAGCAATCAGCCCCAGCATTTT

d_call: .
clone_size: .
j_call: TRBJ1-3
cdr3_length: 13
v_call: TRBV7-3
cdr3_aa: CASSPDSGNTIYF
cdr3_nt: TGTGCCAGCAGCCCGGACTCTGGAAACACCATATATTTT

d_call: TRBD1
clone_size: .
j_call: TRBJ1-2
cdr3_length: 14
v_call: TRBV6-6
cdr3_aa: CASSYPPTGAGYTF
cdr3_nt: TGTGCCAGCAGTTACCCACCGACAGGGGCTGGCTACACCTTC

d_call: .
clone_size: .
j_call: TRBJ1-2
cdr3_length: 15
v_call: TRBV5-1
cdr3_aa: CASSLEGRLNYGYTF
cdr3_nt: TGCGCCAGCAGCTTGGAGGGACGTCTAAACTATGGCTACACCTTC

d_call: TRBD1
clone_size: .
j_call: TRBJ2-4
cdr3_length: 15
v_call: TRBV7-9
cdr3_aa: CASSPSGTGGNIQYF
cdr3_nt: TGTGCCAGCAGCCCATCCGGGACAGGGGGCAACATTCAGTACTTC

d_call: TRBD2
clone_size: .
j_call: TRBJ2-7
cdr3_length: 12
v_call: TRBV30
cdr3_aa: CAWIPGGGGQYF
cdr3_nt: TGTGCCTGGATCCCTGGCGGGGGGGGGCAGTACTTC

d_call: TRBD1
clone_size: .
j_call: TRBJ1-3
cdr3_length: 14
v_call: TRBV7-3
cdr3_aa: CASSSTTGADTIYF
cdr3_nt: TGTGCCAGCAGCTCGACGACAGGGGCCGACACCATATATTTT

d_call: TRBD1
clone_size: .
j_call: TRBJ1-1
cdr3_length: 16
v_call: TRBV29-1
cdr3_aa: CSVKGQGIGMNTEAFF
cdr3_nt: TGCAGCGTGAAAGGACAGGGGATAGGCATGAACACTGAAGCTTTCTTT

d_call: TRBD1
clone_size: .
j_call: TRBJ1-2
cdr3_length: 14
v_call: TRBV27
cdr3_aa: CASSGQGAHYGYTF
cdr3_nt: TGTGCCAGCTCCGGACAGGGGGCACACTATGGCTACACCTTC

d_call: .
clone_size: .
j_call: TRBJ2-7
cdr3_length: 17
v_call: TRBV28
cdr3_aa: CASGPSPSGLSSYEQYF
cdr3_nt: TGTGCCAGCGGCCCCTCGCCAAGCGGGCTGAGCTCCTACGAGCAGTACTTC

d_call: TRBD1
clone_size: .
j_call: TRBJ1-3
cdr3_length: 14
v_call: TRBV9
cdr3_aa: CASSGQGAGNTIYF
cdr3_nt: TGTGCCAGCAGCGGACAGGGGGCTGGAAACACCATATATTTT

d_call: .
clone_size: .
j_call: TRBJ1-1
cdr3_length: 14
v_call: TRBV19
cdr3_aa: CASTKGGWDTEAFF
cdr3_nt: TGTGCCAGTACCAAGGGGGGTTGGGACACTGAAGCTTTCTTT

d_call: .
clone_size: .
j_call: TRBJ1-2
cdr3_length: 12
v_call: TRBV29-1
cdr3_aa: CSVQGSPGGYTF
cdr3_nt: TGCAGCGTACAGGGCTCCCCGGGTGGCTACACCTTC

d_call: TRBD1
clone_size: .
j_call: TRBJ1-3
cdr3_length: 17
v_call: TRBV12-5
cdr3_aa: CASGLQGQGNSGNTIYF
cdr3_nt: TGTGCTAGTGGTTTGCAGGGACAGGGAAACTCTGGAAACACCATATATTTT

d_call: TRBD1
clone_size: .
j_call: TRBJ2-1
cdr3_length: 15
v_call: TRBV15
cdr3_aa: CATSRRKGANGEQFF
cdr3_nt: TGTGCCACCAGCAGAAGAAAGGGGGCGAATGGGGAGCAGTTCTTC

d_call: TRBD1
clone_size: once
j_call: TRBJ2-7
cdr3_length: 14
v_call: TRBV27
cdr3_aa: CASWGQGGSYEQYF
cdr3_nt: TGTGCCAGCTGGGGACAGGGTGGGTCCTACGAGCAGTACTTC

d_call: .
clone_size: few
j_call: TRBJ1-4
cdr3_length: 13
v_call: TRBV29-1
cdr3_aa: CSVEVREGEKLFF
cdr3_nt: TGCAGCGTTGAAGTCAGGGAGGGTGAAAAACTGTTTTTT

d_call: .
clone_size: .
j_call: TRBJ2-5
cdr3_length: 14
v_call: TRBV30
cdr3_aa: CAWRGAGSQETQYF
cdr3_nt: TGTGCCTGGAGAGGGGCGGGTTCCCAAGAGACCCAGTACTTC

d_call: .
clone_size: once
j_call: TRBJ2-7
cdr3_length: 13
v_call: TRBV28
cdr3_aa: CASGDRSLDEQYF
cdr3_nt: TGTGCCAGCGGAGACAGGAGCCTAGACGAGCAGTACTTC

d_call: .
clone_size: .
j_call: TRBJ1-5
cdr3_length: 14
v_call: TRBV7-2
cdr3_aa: CASSLSLSGQPQHF
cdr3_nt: TGTGCCAGCAGCTTAAGTTTGTCGGGTCAGCCCCAGCATTTT

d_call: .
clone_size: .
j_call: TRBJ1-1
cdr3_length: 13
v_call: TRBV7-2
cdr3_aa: CASSSHRETEAFF
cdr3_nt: TGTGCCAGCAGCTCCCACAGGGAGACTGAAGCTTTCTTT

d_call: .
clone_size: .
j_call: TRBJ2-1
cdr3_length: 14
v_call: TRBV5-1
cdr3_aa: CASSPGSSYNEQFF
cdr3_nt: TGCGCCAGCAGTCCCGGGAGCTCCTACAATGAGCAGTTCTTC

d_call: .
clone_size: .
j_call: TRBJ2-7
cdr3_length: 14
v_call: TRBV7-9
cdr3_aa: CASSLVADGYEQYF
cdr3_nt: TGTGCCAGCAGCTTAGTAGCGGACGGCTACGAGCAGTACTTC

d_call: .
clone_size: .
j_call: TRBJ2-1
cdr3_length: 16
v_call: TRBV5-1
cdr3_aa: CASSILSGGGNNEQFF
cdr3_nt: TGCGCCAGCAGCATCTTATCCGGGGGAGGCAACAATGAGCAGTTCTTC